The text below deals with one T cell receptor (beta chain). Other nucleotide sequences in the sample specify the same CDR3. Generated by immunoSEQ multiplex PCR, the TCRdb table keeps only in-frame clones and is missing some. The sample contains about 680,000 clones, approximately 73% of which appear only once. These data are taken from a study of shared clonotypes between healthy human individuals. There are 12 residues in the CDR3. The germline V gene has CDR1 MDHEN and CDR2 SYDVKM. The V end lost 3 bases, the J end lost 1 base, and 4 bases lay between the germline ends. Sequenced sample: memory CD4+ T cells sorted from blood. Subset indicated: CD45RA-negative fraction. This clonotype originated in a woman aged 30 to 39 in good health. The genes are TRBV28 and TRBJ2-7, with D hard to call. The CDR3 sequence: CASSLGSYEQYF. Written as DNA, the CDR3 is TGTGCCAGCAGTTTGGGGTCCTACGAGCAGTACTTC.